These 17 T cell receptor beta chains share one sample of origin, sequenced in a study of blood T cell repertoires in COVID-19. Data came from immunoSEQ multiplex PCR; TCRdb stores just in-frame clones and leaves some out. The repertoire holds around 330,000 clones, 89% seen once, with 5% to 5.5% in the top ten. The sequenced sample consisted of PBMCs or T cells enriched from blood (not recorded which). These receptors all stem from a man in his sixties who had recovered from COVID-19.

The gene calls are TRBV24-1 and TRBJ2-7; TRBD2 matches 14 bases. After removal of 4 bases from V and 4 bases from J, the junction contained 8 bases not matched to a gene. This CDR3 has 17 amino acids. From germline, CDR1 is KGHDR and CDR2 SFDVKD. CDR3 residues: CATSDSGTSGSKYEQYF. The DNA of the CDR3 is TGTGCCACCAGTGACTCCGGGACTAGCGGGAGTAAGTACGAGCAGTACTTC.

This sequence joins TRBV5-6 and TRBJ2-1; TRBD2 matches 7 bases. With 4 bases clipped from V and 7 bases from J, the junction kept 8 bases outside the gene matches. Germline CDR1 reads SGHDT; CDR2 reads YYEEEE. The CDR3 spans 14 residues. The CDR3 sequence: CASSRGLVGNEQFF. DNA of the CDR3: TGTGCCAGCAGCCGCGGACTAGTTGGTAATGAGCAGTTCTTC. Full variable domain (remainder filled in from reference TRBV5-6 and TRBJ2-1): DAGVTQSPTHLIKTRGQQVTLRCSPKSGHDTVSWYQQALGQGPQFIFQYYEEEERQRGNFPDRFSGHQFPNYSSELNVNALLLGDSALYLCASSRGLVGNEQFFGPGTRLTVL.

CDR3 region: CASRQYGRTGGSGYTF. The CDR3 DNA sequence: TGTGCCAGCAGACAGTACGGTCGGACAGGGGGGTCCGGCTACACCTTC. The chain has TRBV5-4 and TRBJ1-2; TRBD1 matches 10 bases. V lost 5 bases, J lost 8 bases, and 15 bases stayed unmatched. Per the germline V gene, CDR1 is SGHNT and CDR2 is YYREEE (reference sequence). The CDR3 consists of 16 residues.

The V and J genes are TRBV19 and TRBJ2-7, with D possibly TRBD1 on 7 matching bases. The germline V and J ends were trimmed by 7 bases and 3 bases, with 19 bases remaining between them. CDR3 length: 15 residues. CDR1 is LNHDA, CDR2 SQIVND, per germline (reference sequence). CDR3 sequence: CASTSRGRGVYEQYF. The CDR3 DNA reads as TGTGCCAGTACCTCCAGGGGCAGGGGGGTCTACGAGCAGTACTTC. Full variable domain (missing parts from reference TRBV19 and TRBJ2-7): DGGITQSPKYLFRKEGQNVTLSCEQNLNHDAMYWYRQDPGQGLRLIYYSQIVNDFQKGDIAEGYSVSREKKESFPLTVTSAQKNPTAFYLCASTSRGRGVYEQYFGPGTRLTVT.

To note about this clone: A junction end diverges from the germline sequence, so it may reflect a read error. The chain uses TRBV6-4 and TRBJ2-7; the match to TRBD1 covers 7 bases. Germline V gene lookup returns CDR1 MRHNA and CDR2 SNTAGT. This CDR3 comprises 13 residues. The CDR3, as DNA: TGTGCCAGCAGTGACTCCTCCCCCGAGGGGGCGGACTTC. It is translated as CASSDSSPEGADF.

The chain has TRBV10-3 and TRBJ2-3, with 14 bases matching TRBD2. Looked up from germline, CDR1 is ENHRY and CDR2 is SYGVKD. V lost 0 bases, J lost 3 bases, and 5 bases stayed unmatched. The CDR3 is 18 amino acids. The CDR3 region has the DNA TGTGCCATCAGTGAGTCCAGGACTAGCGGGAGGAGGACAGATACGCAGTATTTT. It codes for CAISESRTSGRRTDTQYF.

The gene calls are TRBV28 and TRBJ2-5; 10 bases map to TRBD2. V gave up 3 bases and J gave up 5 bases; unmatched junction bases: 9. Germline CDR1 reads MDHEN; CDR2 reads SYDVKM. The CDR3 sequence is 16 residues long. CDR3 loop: CASSLASSGRTETQYF. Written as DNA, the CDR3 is TGTGCCAGCAGTTTGGCGTCTAGCGGGAGAACGGAGACCCAGTACTTC.

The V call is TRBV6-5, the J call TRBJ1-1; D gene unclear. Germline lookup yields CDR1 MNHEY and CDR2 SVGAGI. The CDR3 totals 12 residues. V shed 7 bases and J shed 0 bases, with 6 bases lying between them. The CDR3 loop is CASTNMNTEAFF. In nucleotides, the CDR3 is TGTGCCAGCACCAACATGAACACTGAAGCTTTCTTT.

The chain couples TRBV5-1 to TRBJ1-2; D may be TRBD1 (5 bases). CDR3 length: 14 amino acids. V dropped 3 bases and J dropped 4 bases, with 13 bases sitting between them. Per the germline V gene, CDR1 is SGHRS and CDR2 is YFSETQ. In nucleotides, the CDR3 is TGCGCCAGCAGCTGGGGACGGAGGGCCTATGGCTACACCTTC. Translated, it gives CASSWGRRAYGYTF.

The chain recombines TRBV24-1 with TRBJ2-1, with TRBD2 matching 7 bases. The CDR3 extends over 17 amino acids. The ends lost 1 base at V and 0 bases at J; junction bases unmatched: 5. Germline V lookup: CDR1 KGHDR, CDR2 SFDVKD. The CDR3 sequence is CATSDFPGGSSYNEQFF. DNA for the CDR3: TGTGCCACCAGTGATTTTCCCGGGGGGAGCTCCTACAATGAGCAGTTCTTC.

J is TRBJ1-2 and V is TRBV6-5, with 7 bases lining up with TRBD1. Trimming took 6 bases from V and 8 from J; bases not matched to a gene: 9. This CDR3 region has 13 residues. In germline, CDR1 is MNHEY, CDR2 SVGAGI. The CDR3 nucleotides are TGTGCCAGCAGAAGGACAGGATTGGAGGGCTACACCTTC. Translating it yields CASRRTGLEGYTF.

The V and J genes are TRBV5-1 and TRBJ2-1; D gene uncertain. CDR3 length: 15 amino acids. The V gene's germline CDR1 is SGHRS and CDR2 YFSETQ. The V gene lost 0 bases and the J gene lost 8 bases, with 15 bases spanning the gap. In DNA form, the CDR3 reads TGCGCCAGCAGCTTGGCTGCCACCCTCGCGGATGAGCAGTTCTTC. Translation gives CASSLAATLADEQFF.

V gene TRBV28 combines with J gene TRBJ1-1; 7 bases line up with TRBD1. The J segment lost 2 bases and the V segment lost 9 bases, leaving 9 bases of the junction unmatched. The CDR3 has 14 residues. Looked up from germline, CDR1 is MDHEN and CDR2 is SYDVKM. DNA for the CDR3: TGTGCCAGTTGGGGACAGCCATTTAACACTGAAGCTTTCTTT. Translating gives CASWGQPFNTEAFF.

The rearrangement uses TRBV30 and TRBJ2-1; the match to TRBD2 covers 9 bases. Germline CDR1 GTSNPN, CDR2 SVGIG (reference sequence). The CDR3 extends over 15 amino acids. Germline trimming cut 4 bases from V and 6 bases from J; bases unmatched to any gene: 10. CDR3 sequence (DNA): TGTGCCTGGACCCACGGCGGGAGGGGAAGCAATGAGCAGTTCTTC. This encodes CAWTHGGRGSNEQFF.

CDR3 in DNA: TGTGCCTGGAGTGTACGCCCTATTACAGGGGGAGAGACCCAGTACTTC. This sequence encodes CAWSVRPITGGETQYF. The rearrangement uses TRBV30 and TRBJ2-5, with TRBD1 identical over 8 bases. With V trimmed by 0 bases and J by 4 bases, 10 bases remained unmatched. CDR3 size: 16 residues. The V gene's germline CDR1 is GTSNPN and CDR2 SVGIG (reference sequence).

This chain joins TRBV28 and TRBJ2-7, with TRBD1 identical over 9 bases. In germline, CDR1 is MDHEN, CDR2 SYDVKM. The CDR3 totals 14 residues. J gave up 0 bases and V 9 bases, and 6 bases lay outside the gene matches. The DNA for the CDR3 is TGTGCCAGTAAGACAGGGGGTAACTCCTACGAGCAGTACTTC. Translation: CASKTGGNSYEQYF.

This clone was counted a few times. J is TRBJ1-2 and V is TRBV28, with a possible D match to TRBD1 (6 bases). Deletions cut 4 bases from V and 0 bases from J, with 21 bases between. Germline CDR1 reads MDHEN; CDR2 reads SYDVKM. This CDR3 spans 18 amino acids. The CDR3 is CASSSLLGTPKSNYGYTF. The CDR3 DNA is TGTGCCAGCAGTTCCCTTCTTGGGACACCTAAATCTAACTATGGCTACACCTTC.